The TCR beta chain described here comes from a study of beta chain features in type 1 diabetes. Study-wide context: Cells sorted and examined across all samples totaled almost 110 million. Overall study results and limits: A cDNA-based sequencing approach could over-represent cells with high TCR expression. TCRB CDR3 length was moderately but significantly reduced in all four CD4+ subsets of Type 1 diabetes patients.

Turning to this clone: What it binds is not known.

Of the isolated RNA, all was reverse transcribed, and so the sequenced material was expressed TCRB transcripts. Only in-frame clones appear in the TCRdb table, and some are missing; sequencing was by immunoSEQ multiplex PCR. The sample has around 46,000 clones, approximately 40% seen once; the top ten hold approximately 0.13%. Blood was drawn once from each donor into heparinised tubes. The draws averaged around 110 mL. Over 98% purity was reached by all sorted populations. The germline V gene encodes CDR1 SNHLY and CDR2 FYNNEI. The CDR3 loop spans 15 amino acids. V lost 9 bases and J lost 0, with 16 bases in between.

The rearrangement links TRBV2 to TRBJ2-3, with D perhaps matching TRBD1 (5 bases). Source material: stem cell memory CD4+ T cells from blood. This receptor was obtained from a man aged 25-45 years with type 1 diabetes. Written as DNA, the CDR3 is TGTGCCAGACCCCCCCAGGGCGCTAGCACAGATACGCAGTATTTT. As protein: CARPPQGASTDTQYF. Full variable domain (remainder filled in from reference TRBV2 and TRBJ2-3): EPEVTQTPSHQVTQMGQEVILRCVPISNHLYFYWYRQILGQKVEFLVSFYNNEISEKSEIFDDQFSVERPDGSNFTLKIRSTKLEDSAMYFCARPPQGASTDTQYFGPGTRLTVL.